This TCR beta chain was sequenced during a study of metastatic and nonmetastatic thyroid tumors. About the research overall: The authors compared repertoires across blood and tumor or nodule tissue from malignant and benign thyroid patients.

TCRdb redid the clone calls on the PCR reads using MiXCR. The profile shows 15,000 to 20,000 clones, roughly 22% of them singletons. This clone was picked up a small number of times. What it recognizes is unknown. Patients had received no treatment of any kind before thyroid surgery. The CDR3 contains 15 residues. V lost 4 bases, J lost 3 bases, and 15 bases lay in between. Broader study findings: In blood and tumor, TCR beta diversity was reportedly significantly higher in malignant thyroid tumors than in benign nodules.

The rearrangement uses TRBV12-3 or TRBV12-4 and TRBJ1-1; a possible D gene is TRBD1 (5 bases). The sample consisted of adjacent normal tissue. The origin of this receptor is a female donor with papillary thyroid cancer or a benign thyroid nodule (not recorded which). Some clones in this sample may be carry-over from other donors' samples. CDR3 bases: TGTGCCAGCAGTTGGGACGGCCGGGGCGACACTGAAGCTTTCTTT. It translates to CASSWDGRGDTEAFF.